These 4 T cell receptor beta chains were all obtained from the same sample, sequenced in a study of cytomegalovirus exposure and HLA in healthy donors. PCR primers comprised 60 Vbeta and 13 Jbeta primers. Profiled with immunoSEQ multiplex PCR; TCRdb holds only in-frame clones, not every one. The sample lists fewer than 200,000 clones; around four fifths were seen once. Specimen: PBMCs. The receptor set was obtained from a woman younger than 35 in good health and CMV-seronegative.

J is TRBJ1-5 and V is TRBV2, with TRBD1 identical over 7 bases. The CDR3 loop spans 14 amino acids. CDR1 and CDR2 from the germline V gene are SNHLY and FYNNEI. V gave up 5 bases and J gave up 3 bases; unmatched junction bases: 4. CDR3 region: CASSSDRVNQPQHF. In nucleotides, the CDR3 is TGTGCCAGCAGTTCAGACAGGGTCAATCAGCCCCAGCATTTT.

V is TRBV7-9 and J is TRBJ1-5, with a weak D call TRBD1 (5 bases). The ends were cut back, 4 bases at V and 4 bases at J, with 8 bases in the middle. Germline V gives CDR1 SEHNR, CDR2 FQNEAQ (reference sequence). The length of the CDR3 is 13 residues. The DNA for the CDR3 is TGTGCCAGCAGCTCCGGGGGAAATCAGCCCCAGCATTTT. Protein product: CASSSGGNQPQHF.

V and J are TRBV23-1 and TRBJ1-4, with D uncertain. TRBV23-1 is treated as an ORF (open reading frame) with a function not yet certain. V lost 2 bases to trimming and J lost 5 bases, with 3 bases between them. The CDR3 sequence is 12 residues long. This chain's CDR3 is CASSQLNEKLFF. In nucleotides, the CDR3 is TGCGCCAGCAGTCAACTGAATGAAAAACTGTTTTTT.

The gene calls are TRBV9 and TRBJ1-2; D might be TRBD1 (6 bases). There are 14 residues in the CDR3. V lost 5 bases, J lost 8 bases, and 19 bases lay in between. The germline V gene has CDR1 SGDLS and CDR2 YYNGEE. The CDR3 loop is CASSSPKQGRGYTF. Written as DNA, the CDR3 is TGTGCCAGCAGTTCGCCGAAACAGGGACGGGGCTACACCTTC.